This T cell receptor beta chain comes out of a study of monozygotic twins with inflammatory bowel disease. Whole-study findings and limits: By inverse Simpson index, TCRbeta diversity was lower in IBD patients than in healthy co-twins. A distinction between different T cell subtypes was not possible.

TCRalpha along with TCRbeta cDNA was subjected to two nested PCRs lasting approximately 16 and 10 cycles. For each CDR3 protein, TCRdb gives one entry from its re-call of the 5' RACE reads, without DNA. This repertoire includes about 450,000 distinct CDR3 sequences. The length of the CDR3 is 15 residues. Looked up from germline, CDR1 is SGHTA and CDR2 is FQGNSA. On this clonotype: What it binds is not known.

The chain employs TRBV7-2 and TRBJ2-1; TCRdb's assignment of TRBD2 cannot be checked, as there is no DNA. This TCR came from a human donor with ulcerative colitis or Crohn's disease, or a healthy co-twin of an affected twin (not recorded which). Input material: blood. The CDR3: CASSSASGSRHEQFF.